These T cell receptor beta chains were read from a single sample in a study of human T cells and chemical hapten exposure. In TCRdb, the RACE reads were re-called with MiXCR into one record per CDR3 protein. Of about 190,000 distinct CDR3 sequences in the sample, around a quarter were seen once. Material: whole blood, obtained in connection with sensitization to the hapten diphenylcyclopropenone (DPC). The receptors originated from a woman in her 40s with alopecia areata. Some clones in this sample may be carry-over from other donors' samples. CDR3s include the opening cysteine and the closing phenylalanine or tryptophan. A D gene is named only where the DNA matches it firmly. For some rows the clone size is stated as once, few or many, or as a class when expanded; others skip it.

- | TRBJ2-7 | TRBV28 | - | TGTGCCAGCAGTTTACAGCTGGACGAGCAGTACTTC | CASSLQLDEQYF
TRBD2 | TRBJ2-1 | TRBV18 | - | TGTGCCAGCTCACCCCAACTAGCGGGAGAAGGTGAGCAGTTCTTC | CASSPQLAGEGEQFF
TRBD1 | TRBJ2-1 | TRBV18 | few | TGTGCCAGCTCAGCGGACAGGGCCTACAATGAGCAGTTCTTC | CASSADRAYNEQFF
- | TRBJ2-3 | TRBV4-3 | - | TGCGCCAGCAGCCACGAGGGCCGGGGGAACACAGATACGCAGTATTTT | CASSHEGRGNTDTQYF
- | TRBJ1-2 | TRBV2 | - | TGTGCCGGCCAGTCTAGGGGATTCTATGGCTACACCTTC | CAGQSRGFYGYTF
- | TRBJ1-2 | TRBV5-1 | - | TGCGCCAGCAGCTTGGGATCGGAGAACTATGGCTACACCTTC | CASSLGSENYGYTF
TRBD1 | TRBJ2-2 | TRBV7-3 | - | TGTGCCAGCAGCTTTACCGGACAGGCCAACACCGGGGAGCTGTTTTTT | CASSFTGQANTGELFF
TRBD2 | TRBJ2-7 | TRBV7-2 | many | TGTGCCAGCAGTTCGACTAGCAGCTACGAGCAGTACTTC | CASSSTSSYEQYF
TRBD1 | TRBJ1-2 | TRBV7-2 | few | TGTGCCAGCAGCCCAACAGGACAGGTCCTTTTCATCTATGGCTACACCTTC | CASSPTGQVLFIYGYTF
TRBD1 | TRBJ1-6 | TRBV3-1 | few | TGTGCCAGCAGCATGCGGACAGGGATGAGCTCACCCCTCCACTTT | CASSMRTGMSSPLHF
TRBD1 | TRBJ2-7 | TRBV7-2 | many | TGTGCCAGCAGCTTAGGCTTCACCGGGACAGGGGCCGAGCAGTACTTC | CASSLGFTGTGAEQYF
TRBD2 | TRBJ2-3 | TRBV20-1 | once | TGCAGTGCTAGACTTGCCCCCGTTTCCGCGGGAGGTTTAGATACGCAGTATTTT | CSARLAPVSAGGLDTQYF
- | TRBJ2-7 | TRBV28 | many | TGTGCCAGCAGTCACCTGGAGGGGGGGTACGAGCAGTACTTC | CASSHLEGGYEQYF
TRBD2 | TRBJ2-5 | TRBV29-1 | few | TGCAGCGTCCCCCTAGCTAGCGGGAAAGAGACCCAGTACTTC | CSVPLASGKETQYF
TRBD2 | TRBJ2-7 | TRBV20-1 | - | TGCAGTGCTAGAGGACTAGCGGGGACCTCCTACGAGCAGTACTTC | CSARGLAGTSYEQYF
TRBD2 | TRBJ2-7 | TRBV27 | - | TGTGCCAGCAGTTTAGCTAGCGGGAACTACGAGCAGTACTTC | CASSLASGNYEQYF
- | TRBJ2-5 | TRBV7-2 | - | TGTGCCAGCAGCTTACTAACTACCTTGAGAGAGACCCAGTACTTC | CASSLLTTLRETQYF
- | TRBJ2-5 | TRBV28 | - | TGTGCCAGCAGTTTCCAGGCGGTCCCCTCTTTC | CASSFQAVPSF
- | TRBJ2-7 | TRBV29-1 | few | TGCAGCGTTGTAGGGGGGGGAGTCGGGTACGAGCAGTACTTC | CSVVGGGVGYEQYF
- | TRBJ2-7 | TRBV2 | - | TGTGCCAGCAGTGAACAGGGTTACGACGAGCAGTACTTC | CASSEQGYDEQYF
- | TRBJ2-2 | TRBV15 | - | TGTGCCACCAGCAGTCCATTTATAGGGGACCGGAACACCGGGGAGCTGTTTTTT | CATSSPFIGDRNTGELFF
TRBD2 | TRBJ2-7 | TRBV6-5 | - | TGTGCCACCTCCCTCCGGGGGGACGAGCAGTACTTC | CATSLRGDEQYF
- | TRBJ1-1 | TRBV3-1 | - | TGTGCCAGCAGCCCGTGGCAGGAAACTGAAGCTTTCTTT | CASSPWQETEAFF
TRBD2 | TRBJ2-7 | TRBV20-1 | few | TGCAGTGCTGAGACTAGCGGGGTCTACGAGCAGTACTTC | CSAETSGVYEQYF
TRBD2 | TRBJ2-7 | TRBV24-1 | - | TGTGCCACCAGTGAGTCTAGCGGGAGGGCCGGCGAGCAGTACTTC | CATSESSGRAGEQYF
- | TRBJ1-1 | TRBV29-1 | - | TGCAGCGTTGACAGAGCCACTGAAGCTTTCTTT | CSVDRATEAFF
TRBD2 | TRBJ2-3 | TRBV9 | few | TGTGCCAGCAGCGTAGAGCTAGCGGGAGGGGCAGATACGCAGTATTTT | CASSVELAGGADTQYF
- | TRBJ1-6 | TRBV28 | - | TGTGCCAGCAGTACCTTCGGGAATTCACCCCTCCACTTT | CASSTFGNSPLHF
- | TRBJ1-1 | TRBV10-3 | many | TGTGCCATCAGCGAAGGGTCCTCTGGGAACACTGAAGCTTTCTTT | CAISEGSSGNTEAFF
- | TRBJ1-1 | TRBV7-2 | once | TGTGCCAGCAGCTTACAGGGAGGAGACACTGAAGCTTTCTTT | CASSLQGGDTEAFF
- | TRBJ1-4 | TRBV9 | - | TGTGCCAGCAGCGTAGCGGTCTCAGGAGCCTCTCCAACTAATGAAAAACTGTTTTTT | CASSVAVSGASPTNEKLFF
- | TRBJ1-4 | TRBV6-5 | few | TGTGCCAGCAGTTACTCTGTGTGGGGCGGGCGTGAAAAACTGTTTTTT | CASSYSVWGGREKLFF
TRBD1 | TRBJ1-2 | TRBV28 | - | TGTGCCAGCAGTTTGCCCGGACAGGGGAAAACCTCCTATGGCTACACCTTC | CASSLPGQGKTSYGYTF
TRBD2 | TRBJ2-1 | TRBV6-2/TRBV6-3 | few | TGTGCCAGCAGATTCGTCGGGGTGGCGGGAGGGCCCCGGATTGAGCAGTTCTTC | CASRFVGVAGGPRIEQFF
- | TRBJ2-3 | TRBV20-1 | few | TGCAGTGCTAGAGGGGGGCCACAGAATACGCAGTATTTT | CSARGGPQNTQYF
TRBD2 | TRBJ2-1 | TRBV7-9 | - | TGTGCCAGCAGCTTAGAATGGACTAGCGGGAGCTCCTACAATGAGCAGTTCTTC | CASSLEWTSGSSYNEQFF
TRBD1 | TRBJ1-2 | TRBV27 | few | TGTGCCAGCAGTCCTGACAGGGTACCAAACTATGGCTACACCTTC | CASSPDRVPNYGYTF
- | TRBJ2-7 | TRBV9 | few | TGTGCCAGCAGCGTAGGCCCAGACGGGGCCCAGTACTTC | CASSVGPDGAQYF
TRBD1 | TRBJ2-3 | TRBV29-1 | few | TGCAGCGCACCAGACAGGGGCAATGCAGATACGCAGTATTTT | CSAPDRGNADTQYF
- | TRBJ2-1 | TRBV6-2/TRBV6-3 | few | TGTGCCAGCAGGATGACTAGCTACAATGAGCAGTTCTTC | CASRMTSYNEQFF
- | TRBJ1-2 | TRBV28 | few | TGTGCCAGCAGCTCGGGCTTACCCTATGGCTACACCTTC | CASSSGLPYGYTF
- | TRBJ2-7 | TRBV29-1 | many | TGCAGCGTTGAAGATCGTGGCAGTGAGACCTACGAGCAGTACTTC | CSVEDRGSETYEQYF
TRBD2 | TRBJ2-3 | TRBV5-1 | few | TGCGCCAGCGAGAGCGGGGGCAGCACAGATACGCAGTATTTT | CASESGGSTDTQYF
- | TRBJ1-4 | TRBV7-9 | - | TGTGCCAGCAGCTTAGACAGGAGTGAAAAACTGTTTTTT | CASSLDRSEKLFF
- | TRBJ2-2 | TRBV28 | - | TGTGCCAGCAGTTTACTCTTAGGGAGCGGCAGTGGGGAGCTGTTTTTT | CASSLLLGSGSGELFF
TRBD2 | TRBJ2-7 | TRBV4-1 | - | TGCGCCAGCAGCCAAGTGATCCTAGCGGGAGAAGAGCAGTACTTC | CASSQVILAGEEQYF
- | TRBJ2-1 | TRBV7-8 | - | TGTGCCAGCAGCCACAGACAGGTGGCTAGCCCATACAATGAGCAGTTCTTC | CASSHRQVASPYNEQFF
- | TRBJ2-1 | TRBV4-1 | - | TGCGCCAGCAGCCAAGGGGTCGGGGGCTCCTACAATGAGCAGTTCTTC | CASSQGVGGSYNEQFF